A single T cell receptor (beta chain) is shown here with its context. Its target is not known. These data come from a study of T cell repertoires in cytomegalovirus infection. Overall study context: CMV epitopes, recently identified HLA-C-restricted and well-studied HLA-B-restricted, were used. General study findings and limits: Ex vivo responses were dominated by HLA-C-restricted CMV-specific TCR beta clonotypes.

TCRdb passed the reads through MiXCR, listing each CDR3 protein once. Of approximately 470,000 distinct CDR3 sequences in the sample, approximately 42% were seen once. The sequenced sample was cultured PBMCs, obtained from culture after CMV antigen stimulation. This TCR came from a human donor in good health (CMV status not recorded). Some clones in this sample may be carry-over from other donors' samples.

The CDR3 sequence is CASSYSKRPIQQYF. In nucleotides, the CDR3 is TGTGCCAGCAGTTACTCGAAACGGCCAATCCAGCAGTACTTC. The rearrangement uses TRBV6-6 and TRBJ2-7; D remains ambiguous. Trimming pared 0 bases from V and 8 bases from J, leaving 14 bases between. This CDR3 is built from 14 residues. From germline, CDR1 is MNHNY and CDR2 SVGAGI (reference sequence).